This T cell receptor beta chain is drawn from a study of T cell repertoires in cytomegalovirus infection. Study overall: Public signatures in TCR beta pointed to CMV infection and matching HLA type.

TCRdb used MiXCR to reprocess the reads, holding one entry per CDR3 protein. This sample carries more than 150,000 distinct CDR3 sequences, roughly a fifth of them seen once, and the ten largest clones take around 3.1%. CDR3 length: 13 amino acids. Trimming left V 4 bases short and J 4 bases short, with 10 bases between. Germline V CDR1 and CDR2: SNHLY, FYNNEI. Notes on this clonotype: Its antigen remains unknown.

Study-wide findings and caveats: Summed public TCR beta family frequency identified CMV carriers bearing the relevant HLA. It was HLA-C-restricted CMV-specific TCR beta clonotypes that dominated the response ex vivo.

The sequence was collected from a human donor in good health (CMV status not recorded). Some clones in this sample may be carry-over from other donors' samples. This sequence joins TRBV2 and TRBJ1-2, with D perhaps matching TRBD1 (5 bases). Sequencing was carried out using PBMCs. This CDR3 is CASSGQGRYGYTF. CDR3 bases: TGTGCCAGCAGTGGGCAGGGTCGCTATGGCTACACCTTC.